One sample yielded the 13 T cell receptor beta chains listed below, sequenced in a study of cytomegalovirus exposure and HLA in healthy donors. In the PCR, 60 Vbeta and 13 Jbeta primers were used. The data were produced by immunoSEQ multiplex PCR, yet TCRdb's version contains in-frame clones alone and is incomplete. The data hold more than 90,000 clones, with approximately 69% observed a single time. Sequenced material: PBMCs. The receptors stem from a boy aged 10-17 years in good health and CMV-seropositive.

The V gene is TRBV6-1, the J gene TRBJ2-1; D perhaps matches TRBD1 (6 bases). This CDR3 has 15 amino acids. CDR1 is MNHNS, CDR2 SASEGT, per germline. Trimming removed 7 bases at V and 5 bases at J, with 18 bases between. This CDR3 reads CASTLRGGYDNEQFF. CDR3 nucleotides: TGTGCCAGCACCCTTAGAGGGGGTTACGACAATGAGCAGTTCTTC.

The J gene is TRBJ2-7, the V gene TRBV6-1, with TRBD1 matching over 9 bases. From germline, CDR1 is MNHNS and CDR2 SASEGT. This CDR3 comprises 15 residues. V trimming: 5 bases; J trimming: 5 bases; junction bases outside the gene matches: 10. The chain's CDR3 is CASSPLGQGINEQYF. The CDR3, as DNA: TGTGCCAGCAGTCCACTGGGACAGGGTATTAACGAGCAGTACTTC.

The genes are TRBV7-6 and TRBJ2-2; 7 bases are a match to TRBD2. V dropped 6 bases and J dropped 1; count of bases not matched to a gene: 5. The CDR3 is 15 amino acids. Germline V gene lookup returns CDR1 SGHVS and CDR2 FNYEAQ. For the CDR3, the DNA is TGTGCCAGCAGAATAACTAGCGTGAACACCGGGGAGCTGTTTTTT. Protein product: CASRITSVNTGELFF.

This clone was detected a few times. The V gene is TRBV27, the J gene TRBJ2-1; perhaps TRBD2 as D (6 bases). The CDR3 sequence is 16 residues long. From germline, CDR1 is MNHEY and CDR2 SMNVEV (reference sequence). V gave up 7 bases and J gave up 10 bases, with 26 bases separating them. CDR3 in amino acids: CASITLRDFHTGEQFF. DNA of the CDR3: TGTGCCAGCATTACTCTTCGGGACTTCCATACGGGCGAGCAGTTCTTC.

The genes are TRBV7-2 and TRBJ2-4, with a tentative D call TRBD2 (6 bases). The ends were cut back, 1 base at V and 8 bases at J, with 12 bases in the middle. The CDR3 totals 14 residues. Germline-derived CDR1 and CDR2 are SGHTA and FQGNSA. Here the CDR3 reads CASSLGGGGDIQYF. The DNA for the CDR3 is TGTGCCAGCAGCTTAGGGGGAGGTGGTGACATTCAGTACTTC.

In the case of this clone: The junction shows a germline mismatch at one end, possibly a read error. CDR3 residues: CSVEDPGYPF. DNA of the CDR3: TGCAGCGTCGAGGATCCTGGCTACCCCTTC. The chain combines TRBV29-1 with TRBJ1-2; D gene uncertain. The CDR3 spans 10 residues. Germline CDR1 is SQVTM and CDR2 is ANQGSEA.

The V gene is TRBV11-2, the J gene TRBJ1-4, with D possibly being TRBD1 (5 bases). Germline V CDR1 and CDR2: SGHAT, FQNNGV. Deletions cut 4 bases from V and 8 bases from J, with 8 bases between. This CDR3 is built from 12 residues. The CDR3 region is CASSYRGEKLFF. The CDR3 DNA reads TGTGCCAGCAGCTACCGGGGGGAAAAACTGTTTTTT.

The chain is built from TRBV2 and TRBJ2-3; weak D call: TRBD2 (5 bases). From germline, CDR1 is SNHLY and CDR2 FYNNEI. V was pared by 6 bases and J by 4 bases, with 17 bases between. The CDR3 extends over 15 amino acids. The DNA of the CDR3 is TGTGCCAGCAGACTGAGACTAAGGAAATCAGATACGCAGTATTTT. The encoded protein is CASRLRLRKSDTQYF.

This chain joins TRBV7-9 and TRBJ2-3; D possibly corresponds to TRBD2 (5 bases). Germline V gene lookup returns CDR1 SEHNR and CDR2 FQNEAQ (reference sequence). The CDR3 extends over 14 amino acids. V lost 3 bases, J lost 0 bases, and 7 bases lay in between. CDR3 protein: CASSFGGSTDTQYF. The CDR3, as DNA: TGTGCCAGCAGCTTCGGCGGGAGCACAGATACGCAGTATTTT.

The V and J genes are TRBV5-1 and TRBJ2-4; 9 positions agree with TRBD1. CDR3 length: 15 residues. Germline V lookup: CDR1 SGHRS, CDR2 YFSETQ. V shed 4 bases, J shed 2 bases, and the junction held 4 bases outside the gene matches. The CDR3 DNA is TGCGCCAGCAGCATGGGACAGGGCTCCAAAAACATTCAGTACTTC. Protein sequence: CASSMGQGSKNIQYF.

The chain uses TRBV5-1 and TRBJ2-4; 10 positions agree with TRBD1. This CDR3 is built from 15 residues. Germline loops: CDR1 SGHRS, CDR2 YFSETQ. V was clipped by 4 bases and J by 11 bases; unmatched bases: 12. CDR3 in DNA: TGCGCCAGCAGCGCTGGGACCGGGACAGGGGCCGTTCAGTACTTC. It translates to CASSAGTGTGAVQYF.

This sequence joins TRBV9 and TRBJ2-3; the D gene is possibly TRBD2 (6 bases). Trimming removed 0 bases from V and 10 bases from J, with 6 bases in between. This CDR3 has 11 amino acids. The V gene's germline CDR1 is SGDLS and CDR2 YYNGEE. The CDR3 spells CASSVGGAQYF. The CDR3 nucleotides are TGTGCCAGCAGCGTAGGCGGGGCGCAGTATTTT. Full variable domain (rest looked up from reference TRBV9 and TRBJ2-3): DSGVTQTPKHLITATGQRVTLRCSPRSGDLSVYWYQQSLDQGLQFLIQYYNGEERAKGNILERFSAQQFPDLHSELNLSSLELGDSALYFCASSVGGAQYFGPGTRLTVL.

This clone was found once. CDR3 sequence: CASSAVGSGSTDTQYF. The CDR3 DNA reads as TGTGCCAGCAGTGCCGTGGGTAGCGGTAGCACAGATACGCAGTATTTT. The rearrangement joins TRBV6-4 to TRBJ2-3, with a tentative D call TRBD2 (6 bases). V was shortened by 4 bases and J by 0 bases, with 14 bases between the two germline ends. The CDR3 is made up of 16 amino acids. Germline CDR1 MRHNA, CDR2 SNTAGT.